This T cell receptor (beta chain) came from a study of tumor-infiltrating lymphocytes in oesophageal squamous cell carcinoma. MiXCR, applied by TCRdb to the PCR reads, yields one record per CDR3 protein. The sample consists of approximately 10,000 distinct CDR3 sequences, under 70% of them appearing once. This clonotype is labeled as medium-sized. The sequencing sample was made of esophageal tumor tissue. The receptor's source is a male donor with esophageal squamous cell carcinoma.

CDR3 nucleotides: TGTGCCAGCAGGTCCGCAGGGGGCAACTACAATGAGCAGTTCTTC. Translated, it gives CASRSAGGNYNEQFF. The chain combines TRBV28 with TRBJ2-1; TRBD1 matches at 8 bases. The ends lost 6 bases at V and 3 bases at J; junction bases unmatched: 7. Germline V gene data show CDR1 as MDHEN and CDR2 as SYDVKM. The CDR3 is 15 amino acids.